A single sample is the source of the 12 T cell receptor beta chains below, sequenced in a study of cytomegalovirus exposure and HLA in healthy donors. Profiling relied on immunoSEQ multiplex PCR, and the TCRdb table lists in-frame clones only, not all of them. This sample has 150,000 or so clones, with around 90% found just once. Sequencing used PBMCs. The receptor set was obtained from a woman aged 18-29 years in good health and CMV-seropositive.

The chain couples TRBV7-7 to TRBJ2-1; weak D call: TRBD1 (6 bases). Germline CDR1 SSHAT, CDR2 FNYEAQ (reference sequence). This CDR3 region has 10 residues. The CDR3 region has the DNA TGTGCTAGCGCAGGGGATGAGCAGTTCTTC. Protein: CASAGDEQFF.

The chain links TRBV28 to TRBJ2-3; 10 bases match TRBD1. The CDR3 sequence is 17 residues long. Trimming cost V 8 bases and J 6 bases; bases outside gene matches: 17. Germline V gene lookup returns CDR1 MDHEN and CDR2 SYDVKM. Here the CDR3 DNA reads TGTGCCAGCGAACAACAGACACCAGGGACAGGGGTCGATACGCAGTATTTT. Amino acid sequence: CASEQQTPGTGVDTQYF.

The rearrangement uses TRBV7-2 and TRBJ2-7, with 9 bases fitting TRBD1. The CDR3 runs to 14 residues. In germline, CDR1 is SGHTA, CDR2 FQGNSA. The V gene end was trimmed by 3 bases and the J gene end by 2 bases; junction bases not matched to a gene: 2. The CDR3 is CASSFGTGTYEQYF. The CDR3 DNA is TGTGCCAGCAGCTTCGGGACAGGGACCTACGAGCAGTACTTC.

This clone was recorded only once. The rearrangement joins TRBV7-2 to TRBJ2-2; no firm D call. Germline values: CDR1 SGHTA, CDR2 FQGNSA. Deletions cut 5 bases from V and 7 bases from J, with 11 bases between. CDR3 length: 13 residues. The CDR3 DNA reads TGTGCCAGCAGCCGAGACGGCGGCGGGGAGCTGTTTTTT. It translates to CASSRDGGGELFF.

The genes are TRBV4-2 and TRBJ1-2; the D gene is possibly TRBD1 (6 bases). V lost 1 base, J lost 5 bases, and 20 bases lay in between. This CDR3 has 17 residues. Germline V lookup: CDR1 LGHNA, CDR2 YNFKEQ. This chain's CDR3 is CASSQGQGVWGLYGYTF. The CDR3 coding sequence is TGTGCCAGCAGCCAAGGACAAGGCGTCTGGGGGCTATATGGCTACACCTTC.

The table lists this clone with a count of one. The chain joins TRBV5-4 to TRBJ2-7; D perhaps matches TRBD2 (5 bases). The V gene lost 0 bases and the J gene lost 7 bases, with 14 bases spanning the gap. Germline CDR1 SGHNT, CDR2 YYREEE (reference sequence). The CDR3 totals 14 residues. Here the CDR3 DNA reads TGTGCCAGCAGCTTGGGCTCTCGACGGGAAGAGCAGTACTTC. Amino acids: CASSLGSRREEQYF.

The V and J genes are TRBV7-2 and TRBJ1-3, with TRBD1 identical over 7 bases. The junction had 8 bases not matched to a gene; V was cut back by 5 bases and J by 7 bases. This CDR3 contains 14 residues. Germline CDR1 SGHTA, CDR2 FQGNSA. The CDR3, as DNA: TGTGCCAGCAGCCCGGACAGGCGGGATAACACCATATATTTT. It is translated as CASSPDRRDNTIYF.

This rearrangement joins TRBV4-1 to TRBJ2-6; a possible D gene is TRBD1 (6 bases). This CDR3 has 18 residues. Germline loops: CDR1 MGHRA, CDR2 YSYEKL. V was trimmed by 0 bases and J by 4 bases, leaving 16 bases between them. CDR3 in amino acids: CASSQENTGYGGANVLTF. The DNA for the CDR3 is TGCGCCAGCAGCCAAGAAAACACAGGGTATGGGGGGGCCAACGTCCTGACTTTC.

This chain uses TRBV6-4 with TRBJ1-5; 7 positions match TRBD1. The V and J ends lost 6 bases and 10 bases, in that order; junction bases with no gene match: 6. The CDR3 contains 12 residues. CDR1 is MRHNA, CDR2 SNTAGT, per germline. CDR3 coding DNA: TGTGCCAGCAGCCTCGGACAGGCCCCCCAGCATTTT. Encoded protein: CASSLGQAPQHF.

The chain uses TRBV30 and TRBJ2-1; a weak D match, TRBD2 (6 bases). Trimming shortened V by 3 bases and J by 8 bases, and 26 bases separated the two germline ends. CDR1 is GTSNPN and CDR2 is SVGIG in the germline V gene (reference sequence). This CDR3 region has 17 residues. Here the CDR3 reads CAWRMDLNGRISHEQFF. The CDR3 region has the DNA TGTGCCTGGAGGATGGATCTAAACGGGAGAATTAGTCATGAGCAGTTCTTC.

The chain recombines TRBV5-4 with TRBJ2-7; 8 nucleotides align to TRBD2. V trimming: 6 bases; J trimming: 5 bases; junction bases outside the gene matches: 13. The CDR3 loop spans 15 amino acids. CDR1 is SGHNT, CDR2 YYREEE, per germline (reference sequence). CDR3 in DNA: TGTGCCAGCACCCGAGCCGGGACTAGGGTTAACGAGCAGTACTTC. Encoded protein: CASTRAGTRVNEQYF. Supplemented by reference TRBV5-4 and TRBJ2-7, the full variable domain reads ETGVTQSPTHLIKTRGQQVTLRCSSQSGHNTVSWYQQALGQGPQFIFQYYREEENGRGNFPPRFSGLQFPNYSSELNVNALELDDSALYLCASTRAGTRVNEQYFGPGTRLTVT.

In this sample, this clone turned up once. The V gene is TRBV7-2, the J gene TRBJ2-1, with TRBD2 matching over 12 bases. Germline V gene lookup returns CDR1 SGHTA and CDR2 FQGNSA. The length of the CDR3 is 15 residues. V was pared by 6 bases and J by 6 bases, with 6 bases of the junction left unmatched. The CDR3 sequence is CASSLGLAGFNEQFF. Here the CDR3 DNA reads TGTGCCAGCAGTTTGGGACTAGCGGGCTTCAATGAGCAGTTCTTC.